This T cell receptor (beta chain) was captured by sequencing in a study of shared clonotypes between healthy human individuals. Study as a whole: Three plates were used per donor for CD4 naive, three for CD4 memory, two for CD8 naive and one for CD8 memory.

Some clones are missing from TCRdb's copy, which holds only in-frame ones; the method was immunoSEQ multiplex PCR. This table has roughly 2,000,000 clones, over 85% appearing once. The CDR3 has 15 amino acids. CDR1 and CDR2 (germline): SGHVS, FQNEAQ. V shed 0 bases and J shed 3 bases, with 10 bases lying between them. CD45RO-negative cells were positively selected for CCR7, leaving out terminally differentiated effector memory CD45RA+ cells. The sequence came from a man younger than 35 in good health. Some clones in this sample may be carry-over from other donors' samples. The chain is built from TRBV7-8 and TRBJ2-3, with a weak D call TRBD2 (6 bases). What was sequenced was naive CD8+ T cells from PBMCs. The CDR3 coding sequence is TGTGCCAGCAGCTTAGCACGTCGGGGGACAGATACGCAGTATTTT. This translates into CASSLARRGTDTQYF.